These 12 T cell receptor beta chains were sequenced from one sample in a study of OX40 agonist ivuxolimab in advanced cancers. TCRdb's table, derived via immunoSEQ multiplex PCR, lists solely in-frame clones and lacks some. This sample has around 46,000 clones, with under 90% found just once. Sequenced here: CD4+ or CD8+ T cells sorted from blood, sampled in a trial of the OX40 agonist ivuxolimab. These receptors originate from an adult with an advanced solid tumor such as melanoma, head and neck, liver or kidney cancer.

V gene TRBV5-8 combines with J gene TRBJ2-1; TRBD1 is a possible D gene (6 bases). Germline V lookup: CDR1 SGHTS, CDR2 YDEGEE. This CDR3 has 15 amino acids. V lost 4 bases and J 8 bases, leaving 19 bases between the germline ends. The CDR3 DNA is TGTGCCAGCAGCGCGACCCTGACAGGCAGCGATGAGCAGTTCTTC. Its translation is CASSATLTGSDEQFF.

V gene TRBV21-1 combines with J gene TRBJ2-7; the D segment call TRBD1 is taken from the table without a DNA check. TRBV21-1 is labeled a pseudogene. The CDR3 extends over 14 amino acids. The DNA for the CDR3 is TGTGCCAGCAGCACAGGACAGGGTACCTACGAGCAGTACTTC. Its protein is CASSTGQGTYEQYF.

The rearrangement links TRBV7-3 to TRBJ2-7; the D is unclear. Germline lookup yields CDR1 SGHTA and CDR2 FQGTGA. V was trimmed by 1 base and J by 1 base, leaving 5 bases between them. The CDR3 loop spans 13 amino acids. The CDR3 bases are TGTGCCAGCAGCTTAAGTCCTTCCTACGAGCAGTACTTC. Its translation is CASSLSPSYEQYF.

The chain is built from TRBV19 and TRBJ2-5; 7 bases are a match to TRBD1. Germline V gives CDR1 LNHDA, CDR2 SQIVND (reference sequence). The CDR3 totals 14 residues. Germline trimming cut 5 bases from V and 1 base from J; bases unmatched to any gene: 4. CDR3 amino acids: CASSPSGGQETQYF. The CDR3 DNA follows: TGTGCCAGTAGTCCATCAGGGGGCCAAGAGACCCAGTACTTC.

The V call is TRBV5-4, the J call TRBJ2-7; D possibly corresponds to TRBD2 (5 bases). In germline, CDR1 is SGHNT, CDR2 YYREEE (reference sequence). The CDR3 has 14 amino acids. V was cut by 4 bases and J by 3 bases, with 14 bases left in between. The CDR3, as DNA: TGTGCCAGCAGCCAGACCTACGAGGGCTACGAGCAGTACTTC. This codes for CASSQTYEGYEQYF.

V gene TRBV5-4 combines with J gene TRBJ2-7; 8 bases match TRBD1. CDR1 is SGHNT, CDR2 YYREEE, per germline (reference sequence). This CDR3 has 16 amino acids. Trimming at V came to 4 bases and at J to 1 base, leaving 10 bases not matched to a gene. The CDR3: CASSAGQGTRSYEQYF. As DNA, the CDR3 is TGTGCCAGCAGCGCCGGACAGGGAACGAGGTCCTACGAGCAGTACTTC.

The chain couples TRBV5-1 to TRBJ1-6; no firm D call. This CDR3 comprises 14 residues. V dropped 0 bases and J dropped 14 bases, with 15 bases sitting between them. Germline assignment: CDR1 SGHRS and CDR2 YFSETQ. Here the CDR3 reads CASSLVAEPRALHF. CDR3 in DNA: TGCGCCAGCAGCTTGGTAGCGGAGCCACGGGCCCTCCACTTT.

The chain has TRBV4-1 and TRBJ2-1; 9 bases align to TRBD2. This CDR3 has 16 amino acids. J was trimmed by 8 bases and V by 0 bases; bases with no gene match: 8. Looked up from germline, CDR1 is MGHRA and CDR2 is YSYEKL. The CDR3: CASSQDPSGGSDEQFF. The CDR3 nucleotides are TGCGCCAGCAGCCAAGATCCCAGCGGGGGGTCGGATGAGCAGTTCTTC.

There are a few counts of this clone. The CDR3 loop reads CASLRTMNTEAFF. The CDR3, as DNA: TGCGCCAGCTTAAGGACTATGAACACTGAAGCTTTCTTT. The chain has TRBV23-1 and TRBJ1-1; D is unclear. TRBV23-1 is marked as an open reading frame, function uncertain. V lost 8 bases and J lost 0, with 10 bases in between. CDR3 size: 13 residues.

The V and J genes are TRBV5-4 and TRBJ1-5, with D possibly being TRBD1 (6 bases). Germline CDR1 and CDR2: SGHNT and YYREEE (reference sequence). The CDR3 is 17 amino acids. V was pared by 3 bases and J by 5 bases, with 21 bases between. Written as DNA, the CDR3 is TGTGCCAGCAGCTCGGGGAGGGGGAGAGGTCTGGATCAGCCCCAGCATTTT. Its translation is CASSSGRGRGLDQPQHF.

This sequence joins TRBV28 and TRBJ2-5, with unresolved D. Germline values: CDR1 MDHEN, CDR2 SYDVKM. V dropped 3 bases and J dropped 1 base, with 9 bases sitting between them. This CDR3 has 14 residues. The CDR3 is CASSFPTAQETQYF. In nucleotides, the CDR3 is TGTGCCAGCAGTTTTCCTACAGCCCAAGAGACCCAGTACTTC.

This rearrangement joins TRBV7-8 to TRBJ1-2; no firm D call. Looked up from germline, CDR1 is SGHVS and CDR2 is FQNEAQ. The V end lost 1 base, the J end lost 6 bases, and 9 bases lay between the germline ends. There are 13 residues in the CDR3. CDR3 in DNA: TGTGCCAGCAGCTTAGACGACCGCGATGGCTACACCTTC. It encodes CASSLDDRDGYTF.